This T cell receptor (beta chain) was sequenced in a study of blood T cell repertoires in COVID-19. Assay used: immunoSEQ multiplex PCR; TCRdb lists only in-frame clones, some missing. The sample has 85,000 or so clones, approximately 80% seen once. The length of the CDR3 is 16 residues. The germline gives CDR1 SNHLY, CDR2 FYNNEI. With V trimmed by 7 bases and J by 3 bases, 8 bases remained unmatched. This sequence originates from a man aged 80 or over with acute or convalescent COVID-19. J is TRBJ1-6 and V is TRBV2; 8 bases map to TRBD1. The sequenced sample consisted of peripheral blood. The CDR3 protein is CASIGQGSNYNSPLHF. The CDR3 bases are TGTGCCAGCATCGGACAGGGATCCAACTATAATTCACCCCTCCACTTT.